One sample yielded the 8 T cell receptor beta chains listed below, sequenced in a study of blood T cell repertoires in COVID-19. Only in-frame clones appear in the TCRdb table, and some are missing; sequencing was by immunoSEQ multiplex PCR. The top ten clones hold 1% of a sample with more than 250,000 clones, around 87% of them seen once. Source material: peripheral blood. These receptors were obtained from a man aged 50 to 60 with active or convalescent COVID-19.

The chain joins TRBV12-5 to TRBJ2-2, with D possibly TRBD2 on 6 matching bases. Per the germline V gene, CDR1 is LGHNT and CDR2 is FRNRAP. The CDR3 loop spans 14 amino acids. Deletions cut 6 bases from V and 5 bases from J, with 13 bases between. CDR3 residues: CASGRDGETGELFF. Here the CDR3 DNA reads TGTGCTAGTGGGCGGGACGGCGAAACCGGGGAGCTGTTTTTT.

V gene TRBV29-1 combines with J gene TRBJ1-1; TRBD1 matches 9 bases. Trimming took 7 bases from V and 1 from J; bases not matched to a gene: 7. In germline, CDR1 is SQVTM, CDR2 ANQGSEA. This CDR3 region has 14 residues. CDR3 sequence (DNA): TGCAGCGGGAATGACAGGGGGAGGAACACTGAAGCTTTCTTT. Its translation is CSGNDRGRNTEAFF. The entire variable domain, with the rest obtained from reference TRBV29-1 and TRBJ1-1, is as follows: SAVISQKPSRDICQRGTSLTIQCQVDSQVTMMFWYRQQPGQSLTLIATANQGSEATYESGFVIDKFPISRPNLTFSTLTVSNMSPEDSSIYLCSGNDRGRNTEAFFGQGTRLTVV.

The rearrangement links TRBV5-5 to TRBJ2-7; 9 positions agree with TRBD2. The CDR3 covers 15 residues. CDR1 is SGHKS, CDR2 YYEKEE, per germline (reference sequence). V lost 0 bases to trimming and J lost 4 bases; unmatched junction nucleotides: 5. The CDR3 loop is CASSLVLAGRYEQYF. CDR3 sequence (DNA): TGTGCCAGCAGCTTGGTTCTAGCGGGGCGGTACGAGCAGTACTTC.

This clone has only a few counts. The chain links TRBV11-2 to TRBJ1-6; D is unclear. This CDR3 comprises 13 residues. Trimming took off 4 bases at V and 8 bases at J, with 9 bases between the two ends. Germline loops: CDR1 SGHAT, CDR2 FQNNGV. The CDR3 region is CASSYFGDSPLHF. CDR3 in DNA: TGTGCCAGCAGCTACTTCGGGGATTCACCCCTCCACTTT. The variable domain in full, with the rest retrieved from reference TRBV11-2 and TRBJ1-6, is EAGVAQSPRYKIIEKRQSVAFWCNPISGHATLYWYQQILGQGPKLLIQFQNNGVVDDSQLPKDRFSAERLKGVDSTLKIQPAKLEDSAVYLCASSYFGDSPLHFGNGTRLTVT.

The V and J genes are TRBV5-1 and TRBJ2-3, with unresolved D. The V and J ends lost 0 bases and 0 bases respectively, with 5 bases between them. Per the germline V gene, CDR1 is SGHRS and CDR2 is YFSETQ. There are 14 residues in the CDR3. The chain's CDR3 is CASSLVVSTDTQYF. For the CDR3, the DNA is TGCGCCAGCAGCTTGGTAGTTAGCACAGATACGCAGTATTTT. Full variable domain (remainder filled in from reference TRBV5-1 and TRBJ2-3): KAGVTQTPRYLIKTRGQQVTLSCSPISGHRSVSWYQQTPGQGLQFLFEYFSETQRNKGNFPGRFSGRQFSNSRSEMNVSTLELGDSALYLCASSLVVSTDTQYFGPGTRLTVL.

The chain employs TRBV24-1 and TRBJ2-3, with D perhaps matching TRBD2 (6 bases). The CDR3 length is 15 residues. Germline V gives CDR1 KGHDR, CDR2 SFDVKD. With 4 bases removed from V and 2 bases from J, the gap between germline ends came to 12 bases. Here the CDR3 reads CATSDTSRPTDTQYF. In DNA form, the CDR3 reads TGTGCCACCAGTGACACTAGCAGACCCACAGATACGCAGTATTTT.

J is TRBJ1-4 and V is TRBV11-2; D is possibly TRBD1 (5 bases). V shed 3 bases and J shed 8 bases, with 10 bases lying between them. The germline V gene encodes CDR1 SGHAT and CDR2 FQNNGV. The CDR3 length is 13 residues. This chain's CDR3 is CASSFSQDEKLFF. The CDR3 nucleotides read TGTGCCAGCAGCTTTTCACAGGACGAAAAACTGTTTTTT. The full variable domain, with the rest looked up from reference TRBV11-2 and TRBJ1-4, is EAGVAQSPRYKIIEKRQSVAFWCNPISGHATLYWYQQILGQGPKLLIQFQNNGVVDDSQLPKDRFSAERLKGVDSTLKIQPAKLEDSAVYLCASSFSQDEKLFFGSGTQLSVL.

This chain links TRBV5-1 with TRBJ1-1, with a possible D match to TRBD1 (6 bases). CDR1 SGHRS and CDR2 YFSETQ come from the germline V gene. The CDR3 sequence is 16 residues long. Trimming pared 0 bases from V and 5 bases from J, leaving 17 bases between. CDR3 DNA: TGCGCCAGCAGCTTGGGGGTTGGGGGCCAGGGGACTGAAGCTTTCTTT. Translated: CASSLGVGGQGTEAFF.